This entry lists 22 T cell receptor beta chains sequenced from one sample in a study of OX40 agonist ivuxolimab in advanced cancers. TCRdb's copy holds only in-frame clones and misses some; the assay was immunoSEQ multiplex PCR. The table has over 70,000 clones, roughly 89% seen once. This specimen was CD4+ or CD8+ T cells sorted from blood, taken in a trial of the OX40 agonist ivuxolimab. Receptors originate from an adult with an advanced solid tumor such as melanoma, head and neck, liver or kidney cancer.

The chain recombines TRBV2 with TRBJ2-2; weak D call: TRBD1 (6 bases). The V gene lost 6 bases and the J gene lost 0 bases, with 14 bases spanning the gap. The CDR3 is 16 residues long. Looked up from germline, CDR1 is SNHLY and CDR2 is FYNNEI. CDR3 sequence reads: CASSRTGSANTGELFF. The CDR3 DNA is TGTGCCAGCAGCCGAACAGGGTCAGCGAACACCGGGGAGCTGTTTTTT.

Only a few counts were recorded for this clone. The V call is TRBV2, the J call TRBJ1-2; 7 bases match TRBD1. Germline CDR1 and CDR2: SNHLY and FYNNEI. CDR3 length equals 13 residues. V lost 5 bases, J lost 3 bases, and 3 bases stayed unmatched. Written as DNA, the CDR3 is TGTGCCAGCAGTACAGGGGCTGACTATGGCTACACCTTC. Its protein product is CASSTGADYGYTF.

The chain uses TRBV7-6 and TRBJ2-7, with D perhaps matching TRBD2 (6 bases). Germline V gene lookup returns CDR1 SGHVS and CDR2 FNYEAQ. V lost 1 base to trimming and J lost 0 bases, with 7 bases between them. This CDR3 has 14 residues. CDR3 in DNA: TGTGCCAGCAGCTTAGGGACTACCTCCTACGAGCAGTACTTC. Amino acid sequence: CASSLGTTSYEQYF.

This sequence joins TRBV6-5 and TRBJ1-2; 8 bases line up with TRBD1. Germline CDR1 and CDR2: MNHEY and SVGAGI. The CDR3 loop spans 13 amino acids. V lost 6 bases, J lost 4 bases, and 4 bases stayed unmatched. The CDR3 nucleotides are TGTGCCAGCAGCCGCGACAGGGGCTATGGCTACACCTTC. It is translated as CASSRDRGYGYTF.

The chain recombines TRBV28 with TRBJ1-4; D ambiguous. Germline lookup yields CDR1 MDHEN and CDR2 SYDVKM. The CDR3 length is 17 residues. V was pared by 7 bases and J by 0 bases, with 18 bases between. The chain's CDR3 is CASTTSPGRATNEKLFF. The CDR3 DNA reads as TGTGCCAGCACCACTTCCCCGGGTCGGGCAACTAATGAAAAACTGTTTTTT. Drawing the rest from reference TRBV28 and TRBJ1-4, the complete variable domain is DVKVTQSSRYLVKRTGEKVFLECVQDMDHENMFWYRQDPGLGLRLIYFSYDVKMKEKGDIPEGYSVSREKKERFSLILESASTNQTSMYLCASTTSPGRATNEKLFFGSGTQLSVL.

The gene calls are TRBV5-4 and TRBJ2-3; tentative D call: TRBD1 (6 bases). The ends were cut back, 0 bases at V and 6 bases at J, with 14 bases in the middle. This CDR3 has 15 amino acids. CDR1 SGHNT and CDR2 YYREEE come from the germline V gene (reference sequence). CDR3 sequence reads: CASSLAGRGSDTQYF. The CDR3 DNA reads as TGTGCCAGCAGCTTGGCCGGCAGGGGTTCGGATACGCAGTATTTT.

In this sample, this clone turned up once. This sequence joins TRBV27 and TRBJ1-3; no reliable D call. Germline V gene lookup returns CDR1 MNHEY and CDR2 SMNVEV (reference sequence). The CDR3 sequence is 14 residues long. V lost 4 bases and J 4 bases, leaving 11 bases between the germline ends. CDR3 nucleotides: TGTGCCAGCAGTTCTACGGGCACCGGAAACACCATATATTTT. It yields the protein CASSSTGTGNTIYF.

The chain combines TRBV21-1 with TRBJ1-5. TRBV21-1 counts as a pseudogene. The CDR3 runs 14 residues. CDR3 protein: CASSKGPPNQPQHF. The CDR3 bases are TGTGCCAGCAGCAAAGGACCCCCCAATCAGCCCCAGCATTTT.

V and J are TRBV18 and TRBJ2-5; the D gene is possibly TRBD1 (5 bases). The CDR3 sequence is 16 residues long. CDR1 is KGHSH and CDR2 is LQKENI in the germline V gene. Between the trimmed V and J ends, which lost 3 bases and 2 bases, there was a span of 16 bases. CDR3 sequence (DNA): TGTGCCAGCTCACCTCAACCCCAGGGTTTACAAGAGACCCAGTACTTC. Its protein is CASSPQPQGLQETQYF.

The chain has TRBV11-2 and TRBJ2-3; D might be TRBD1 or TRBD2, each matching 6 bases. CDR1 SGHAT and CDR2 FQNNGV come from the germline V gene. V lost 3 bases to trimming and J lost 6 bases, with 13 bases between them. This CDR3 is built from 14 residues. CDR3: CASSLAGAGDTQYF. The CDR3 nucleotides are TGTGCCAGCAGCTTGGCAGGGGCGGGGGATACGCAGTATTTT.

V gene TRBV11-2 combines with J gene TRBJ1-5, with D maybe TRBD1 (6 bases). V shed 2 bases and J shed 4 bases, with 12 bases lying between them. Germline V gene data show CDR1 as SGHAT and CDR2 as FQNNGV. The CDR3 is 15 amino acids. CDR3: CASSLLQGPNQPQHF. In DNA, the CDR3 is TGTGCCAGCAGCTTACTACAGGGTCCAAATCAGCCCCAGCATTTT.

V usage is TRBV4-2 and J usage is TRBJ2-5, with 12 bases fitting TRBD2. This CDR3 has 19 residues. From germline, CDR1 is LGHNA and CDR2 YNFKEQ. Trimming removed 0 bases from V and 1 base from J; junction bases left unmatched: 9. DNA for the CDR3: TGTGCCAGCAGCCAAGATGCTAGCGGGAGGGTGGGTATCCAAGAGACCCAGTACTTC. Protein: CASSQDASGRVGIQETQYF.

The J gene is TRBJ1-1, the V gene TRBV18; no reliable D call. The V gene lost 3 bases and the J gene lost 0 bases, with 14 bases spanning the gap. Germline values: CDR1 KGHSH, CDR2 LQKENI. The CDR3 sequence is 16 residues long. CDR3 DNA: TGTGCCAGCTCACCCGACACCCCCGTAATGAACACTGAAGCTTTCTTT. Protein sequence: CASSPDTPVMNTEAFF.

The chain combines TRBV13 with TRBJ2-1, with D perhaps TRBD1 (5 bases). The germline V gene has CDR1 PRHDT and CDR2 FYEKMQ (reference sequence). The V end lost 1 base, the J end lost 7 bases, and 11 bases lay between the germline ends. The CDR3 has 14 residues. The CDR3, as DNA: TGTGCCAGCAGCTTAGTATCAGGGCAAAATGAGCAGTTCTTC. It codes for CASSLVSGQNEQFF. The full variable domain, with the rest looked up from reference TRBV13 and TRBJ2-1, is AAGVIQSPRHLIKEKRETATLKCYPIPRHDTVYWYQQGPGQDPQFLISFYEKMQSDKGSIPDRFSAQQFSDYHSELNMSSLELGDSALYFCASSLVSGQNEQFFGPGTRLTVL.

This chain connects TRBV5-4 to TRBJ2-5; no firm D call. CDR3 length equals 14 residues. Trimming pared 4 bases from V and 1 base from J, leaving 11 bases between. CDR1 and CDR2 (germline): SGHNT, YYREEE (reference sequence). In nucleotides, the CDR3 is TGTGCCAGCAGCCCTCGGACGGCCCAAGAGACCCAGTACTTC. Amino acids: CASSPRTAQETQYF.

The chain recombines TRBV7-8 with TRBJ2-2; 14 positions agree with TRBD2. CDR1 SGHVS and CDR2 FQNEAQ come from the germline V gene. V dropped 5 bases and J dropped 2; count of bases not matched to a gene: 7. CDR3 length equals 18 residues. CDR3 nucleotide sequence: TGTGCCAGCAGCCTAACCGGGACTAGCGGGGGTAACACCGGGGAGCTGTTTTTT. This gives the protein CASSLTGTSGGNTGELFF.

The CDR3 sequence: CASSLASQGRDTQYF. The CDR3 nucleotides read TGCGCCAGCAGCTTGGCCAGTCAGGGAAGAGATACGCAGTATTTT. The rearrangement uses TRBV5-1 and TRBJ2-3; possibly TRBD1 for D (5 bases). This CDR3 spans 15 amino acids. The ends were cut back, 0 bases at V and 5 bases at J, with 13 bases in the middle. The germline V gene has CDR1 SGHRS and CDR2 YFSETQ.

This clone was recorded only once. This chain connects TRBV6-5 to TRBJ2-5; D unresolved. Germline V lookup: CDR1 MNHEY, CDR2 SVGAGI. CDR3 length: 12 amino acids. V gave up 9 bases and J gave up 7 bases, with 15 bases separating them. CDR3 sequence: CASTDTLGTQYF. CDR3 sequence (DNA): TGTGCCAGTACCGACACGTTAGGGACCCAGTACTTC.

The gene calls are TRBV5-3 and TRBJ1-5; 7 bases are shared with TRBD1. TRBV5-3 is noted as an ORF with a role that remains uncertain. This CDR3 contains 17 residues. V lost 2 bases and J lost 6; bases outside the gene matches: 14. The CDR3 spells CARSFRLLRGDSQPQHF. CDR3 DNA sequence: TGTGCCAGAAGCTTCCGGCTGCTCCGGGGGGACAGTCAGCCCCAGCATTTT.

V and J are TRBV9 and TRBJ1-4; no firm D call. Germline CDR1 reads SGDLS; CDR2 reads YYNGEE. This CDR3 contains 15 residues. Trimming left V 1 base short and J 5 bases short, with 12 bases between. CDR3 loop: CASSVRGRENEKLFF. CDR3 nucleotide sequence: TGTGCCAGCAGCGTACGGGGTCGAGAGAATGAAAAACTGTTTTTT.

The sample holds one count of this clone. This sequence joins TRBV2 and TRBJ2-2; 9 nucleotides align to TRBD1. The CDR3 consists of 14 residues. Germline CDR1 SNHLY, CDR2 FYNNEI. V lost 8 bases and J lost 7; bases outside the gene matches: 8. The CDR3 here is CASWRQGVGGELFF. Written as DNA, the CDR3 is TGTGCCAGCTGGAGACAGGGGGTAGGCGGGGAGCTGTTTTTT.

The V and J genes are TRBV19 and TRBJ2-7; TRBD1 is a possible D gene (5 bases). CDR3 size: 15 residues. Germline lookup yields CDR1 LNHDA and CDR2 SQIVND (reference sequence). The V end lost 6 bases, the J end lost 2 bases, and 17 bases lay between the germline ends. The CDR3 loop is CASSLGHVQTYEQYF. The CDR3 coding sequence is TGTGCCAGTAGCCTCGGACACGTCCAGACCTACGAGCAGTACTTC.